Presented here are 13 T cell receptor beta chains from one specimen sequenced in a study of blood T cell repertoires in COVID-19 (TCRdb year 2020). The library was made by the immunoSEQ multiplex PCR assay. TCRdb re-hosts the immuneACCESS table, in-frame sequences only. Its copies lack some clones; in the studies checked, an unresolved V gene accounts for under half of them, and the cause for the rest is not known. The sample contains about 91,000 clones, approximately 90% of them found a single time. The biggest ten clones account for 4.8% of the sample. Specimen: peripheral blood. The receptors come from a woman older than 75 with active COVID-19.

The chain uses TRBV5-1 and TRBJ2-2; 13 nucleotides match TRBD2. Germline lookup yields CDR1 SGHRS and CDR2 YFSETQ. This CDR3 contains 17 residues. V dropped 1 base and J dropped 0; count of bases not matched to a gene: 0. This chain's CDR3 is CASSLTSGRANTGELFF. CDR3 in DNA: TGCGCCAGCAGCTTGACTAGCGGGAGGGCGAACACCGGGGAGCTGTTTTTT.

The rearrangement uses TRBV19 and TRBJ1-2; no clear D. CDR3 length: 12 residues. CDR1 and CDR2 from the germline V gene are LNHDA and SQIVND (reference sequence). Trimming left V 0 bases short and J 7 bases short, with 6 bases between. The CDR3 sequence: CASSIEAGGYTF. The CDR3 nucleotides are TGTGCCAGTAGTATAGAAGCAGGTGGCTACACCTTC.

The V gene is TRBV19, the J gene TRBJ2-3; 8 bases fit TRBD2. The germline gives CDR1 LNHDA, CDR2 SQIVND (reference sequence). After removal of 3 bases from V and 1 base from J, the junction contained 3 bases not matched to a gene. This CDR3 region has 15 residues. Written as DNA, the CDR3 is TGTGCCAGTAGTATGTCGCGGGAGGGCACAGATACGCAGTATTTT. It yields the protein CASSMSREGTDTQYF.

The chain couples TRBV6-5 to TRBJ2-1; TRBD1 agrees at 10 bases. The V segment lost 2 bases and the J segment 8 bases; nucleotides outside the gene matches: 6. The CDR3 runs to 15 residues. Germline V gene data show CDR1 as MNHEY and CDR2 as SVGAGI. The CDR3 DNA is TGTGCCAGCAGTTACCTGGGACAGGGGTTCGATGAGCAGTTCTTC. Its protein is CASSYLGQGFDEQFF.

The chain carries TRBV2 and TRBJ2-2; 7 positions match TRBD1. V lost 6 bases and J lost 8; bases outside the gene matches: 12. The CDR3 runs 15 residues. Germline values: CDR1 SNHLY, CDR2 FYNNEI. The DNA of the CDR3 is TGTGCCAGCAGCCCTCTGGTCCAGGGGGTAGGGGAGCTGTTTTTT. It is translated as CASSPLVQGVGELFF.

The V and J genes are TRBV18 and TRBJ1-1; 10 bases align to TRBD1. The trim removed 3 bases at V and 6 bases at J, leaving 4 bases unmatched. Germline V CDR1 and CDR2: KGHSH, LQKENI. The CDR3 extends over 14 amino acids. CDR3 DNA: TGTGCCAGCTCACCGGGACAGGGGTATGCTGAAGCTTTCTTT. It encodes CASSPGQGYAEAFF.

CDR3 region: CASSFRGANYGYTF. The CDR3 nucleotides read TGTGCCAGCAGTTTTAGGGGCGCTAACTATGGCTACACCTTC. This chain links TRBV28 with TRBJ1-2; TRBD1 might be the D (5 bases). CDR1 is MDHEN and CDR2 is SYDVKM in the germline V gene. This CDR3 is 14 amino acids long. The V end was cut by 3 bases, the J end by 0 bases, with 8 bases between.

V and J are TRBV28 and TRBJ1-1; tentatively, D is TRBD1 (5 bases). The ends were cut back, 5 bases at V and 0 bases at J, with 13 bases in the middle. The CDR3 is made up of 15 amino acids. CDR1 and CDR2 from the germline V gene are MDHEN and SYDVKM. DNA of the CDR3: TGTGCCAGCAGTGCCCGGCGGGGGATGAACACTGAAGCTTTCTTT. Protein sequence: CASSARRGMNTEAFF. Full variable domain (remainder filled in from reference TRBV28 and TRBJ1-1): DVKVTQSSRYLVKRTGEKVFLECVQDMDHENMFWYRQDPGLGLRLIYFSYDVKMKEKGDIPEGYSVSREKKERFSLILESASTNQTSMYLCASSARRGMNTEAFFGQGTRLTVV.

This clone was detected only once. The rearrangement joins TRBV29-1 to TRBJ2-3; the match to TRBD1 covers 9 bases. This CDR3 comprises 15 residues. CDR1 and CDR2 from the germline V gene are SQVTM and ANQGSEA. V trimming: 1 base; J trimming: 3 bases; junction bases outside the gene matches: 5. The CDR3 loop is CSVEGGQGLTDTQYF. CDR3 DNA sequence: TGCAGCGTTGAAGGGGGACAGGGCTTGACAGATACGCAGTATTTT.

V and J are TRBV28 and TRBJ1-2; the D gene is possibly TRBD1 (6 bases). V lost 2 bases to trimming and J lost 4 bases, with 14 bases between them. The CDR3 has 15 amino acids. The germline CDR1 and CDR2 sequences are MDHEN and SYDVKM. The CDR3 DNA reads TGTGCCAGCAGTTTAAGACAGGTCTGGGTCTATGGCTACACCTTC. Its protein product is CASSLRQVWVYGYTF.

The chain couples TRBV28 to TRBJ2-7, with D perhaps matching TRBD1 (6 bases). This CDR3 has 12 residues. The germline V gene encodes CDR1 MDHEN and CDR2 SYDVKM. Trimming removed 6 bases at V and 2 bases at J, with 8 bases between. DNA for the CDR3: TGTGCCAGCAGACGGACAGCCTACGAGCAGTACTTC. As protein: CASRRTAYEQYF.

This clone has just a few counts. The chain combines TRBV7-9 with TRBJ2-7; D is possibly TRBD1 (5 bases). Trimming took 5 bases from V and 5 from J, leaving 22 bases between them. The CDR3 covers 16 residues. Germline assignment: CDR1 SEHNR and CDR2 FQNEAQ (reference sequence). The CDR3 bases are TGTGCCAGCAGCCCTCGCCGAGGAGCAGGGCCCGACGAGCAGTACTTC. This codes for CASSPRRGAGPDEQYF.

Points on this clone: A read error may account for a junction end that differs from germline. V and J are TRBV19 and TRBJ1-2; 9 bases match TRBD1. The CDR3 runs 14 residues. CDR1 is LNHDA and CDR2 is SQIVND in the germline V gene (reference sequence). CDR3 DNA: TGTGCCAGTAGTCCCAACCGGGACAGGGATCCTCAGGCCTTC. Translation gives CASSPNRDRDPQAF.